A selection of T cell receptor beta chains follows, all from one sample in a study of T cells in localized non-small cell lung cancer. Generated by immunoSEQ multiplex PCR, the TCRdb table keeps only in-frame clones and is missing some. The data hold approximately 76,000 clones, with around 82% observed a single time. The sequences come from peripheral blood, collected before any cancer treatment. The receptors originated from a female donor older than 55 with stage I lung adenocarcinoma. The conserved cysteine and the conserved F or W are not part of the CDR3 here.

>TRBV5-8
ASSLVGGKAF
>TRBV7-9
ASSPPQAGTGELF
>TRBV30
AGSRTVPNYGYT
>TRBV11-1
ASRSGQRKTEAF
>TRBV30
AWSRGLAGVGGELF
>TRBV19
ASGALDERKLF
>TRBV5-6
ASSLVQGASSTDTQY
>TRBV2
ASSESGGNTGELF
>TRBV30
AWTLGGEWNTEAF
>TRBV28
ASSTAVPNTQY
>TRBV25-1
ASSESYRAGEKLF
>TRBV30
AWSPRPQASSNQPQH
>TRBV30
AWSVALLGKGEQF
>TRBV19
ASGDSGTSGYNEQF
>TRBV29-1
SVRRGSNEKLF
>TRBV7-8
ASSLGSGTTDTQY
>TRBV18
ASSPGFGYNAYEQY
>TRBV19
ASSNWASGTEAF
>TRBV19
ASSIGQGNRPQH
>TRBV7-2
ASSQNRGGTEAF
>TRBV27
ASSRTGGRSNYGYT
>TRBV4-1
ASRGVLKNTEAF
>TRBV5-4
ASSWGQGAGTEAF
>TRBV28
ASSLSGLAVNTGELF
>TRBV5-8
ASSLEPGQRMGGYT